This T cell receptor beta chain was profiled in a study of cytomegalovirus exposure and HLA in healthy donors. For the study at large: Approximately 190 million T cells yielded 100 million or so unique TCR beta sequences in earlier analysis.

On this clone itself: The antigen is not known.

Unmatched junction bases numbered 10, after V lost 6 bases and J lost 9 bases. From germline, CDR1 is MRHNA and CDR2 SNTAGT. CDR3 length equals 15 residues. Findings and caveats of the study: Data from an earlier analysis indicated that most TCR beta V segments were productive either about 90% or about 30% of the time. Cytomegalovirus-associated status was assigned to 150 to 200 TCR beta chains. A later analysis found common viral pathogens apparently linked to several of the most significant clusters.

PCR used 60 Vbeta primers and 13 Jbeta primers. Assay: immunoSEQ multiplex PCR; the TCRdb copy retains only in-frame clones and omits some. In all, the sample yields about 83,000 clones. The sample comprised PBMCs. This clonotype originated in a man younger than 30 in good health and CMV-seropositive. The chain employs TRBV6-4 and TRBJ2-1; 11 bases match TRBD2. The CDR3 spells CASSLSSGGIGEQFF. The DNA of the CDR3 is TGTGCCAGCAGCCTATCTAGCGGGGGGATCGGTGAGCAGTTCTTC.